Following are 18 T cell receptor beta chains from one sample sequenced in a study of blood T cell repertoires in COVID-19. TCRdb keeps only in-frame clones here, not all; method: immunoSEQ multiplex PCR. The table has just over 80,000 clones, roughly 79% seen once; the top ten hold around 40%. Sequencing was performed on peripheral blood. These TCRs come from a man older than 75 with acute or convalescent COVID-19.

The genes are TRBV2 and TRBJ1-2, with 8 bases aligning to TRBD1. Germline CDR1 and CDR2: SNHLY and FYNNEI. This CDR3 is built from 13 residues. Germline trimming cut 5 bases from V and 8 bases from J; bases unmatched to any gene: 7. The chain's CDR3 is CASSYGQGGGYTF. The CDR3 bases are TGTGCCAGCAGTTACGGACAGGGAGGGGGCTACACCTTC.

The genes are TRBV7-9 and TRBJ1-6, with TRBD1 as a possible D gene (6 bases). V shed 2 bases and J shed 5 bases, with 10 bases lying between them. The CDR3 length is 15 residues. CDR1 SEHNR and CDR2 FQNEAQ come from the germline V gene (reference sequence). The CDR3 loop reads CASSLMGAHNSPLHF. CDR3 nucleotides: TGTGCCAGCAGCTTAATGGGGGCGCATAATTCACCCCTCCACTTT.

This clone has a single count. The chain couples TRBV7-9 to TRBJ2-1; 12 bases line up with TRBD2. V shed 2 bases and J 4 bases; nucleotides not matched to a gene: 6. This CDR3 comprises 17 residues. Germline CDR1 and CDR2: SEHNR and FQNEAQ (reference sequence). DNA of the CDR3: TGTGCCAGCAGCTTATGGGGGACTAGCGGGCTGTACAATGAGCAGTTCTTC. Translated, it gives CASSLWGTSGLYNEQFF.

V and J are TRBV19 and TRBJ1-2; 7 bases are shared with TRBD1. J lost 3 bases, V lost 5 bases, and 3 bases had no gene match. Per germline, CDR1 LNHDA and CDR2 SQIVND (reference sequence). This CDR3 has 13 amino acids. This CDR3 is CASSLTGDYGYTF. In DNA, the CDR3 is TGTGCCAGTAGTTTAACAGGGGACTATGGCTACACCTTC.

The chain uses TRBV28 and TRBJ1-6, with 9 nucleotides matching TRBD1. Looked up from germline, CDR1 is MDHEN and CDR2 is SYDVKM. This CDR3 is 17 amino acids long. The junction had 10 bases not matched to a gene; V was cut back by 5 bases and J by 5 bases. The CDR3 sequence is CASSVPGQGGHNSPLHF. The CDR3 bases are TGTGCCAGCAGTGTACCGGGACAGGGAGGCCATAATTCACCCCTCCACTTT.

The chain is built from TRBV5-1 and TRBJ2-2, with 9 positions matching TRBD1. The trim removed 0 bases at V and 2 bases at J, leaving 8 bases unmatched. This CDR3 is built from 18 residues. Germline V gene lookup returns CDR1 SGHRS and CDR2 YFSETQ. The CDR3 bases are TGCGCCAGCAGCTTGGAAGGGACAGGGTGGTTTAACACCGGGGAGCTGTTTTTT. Protein sequence: CASSLEGTGWFNTGELFF.

This rearrangement joins TRBV29-1 to TRBJ2-7; 14 bases match TRBD2. The ends lost 6 bases at V and 3 bases at J; junction bases unmatched: 4. Germline V gene lookup returns CDR1 SQVTM and CDR2 ANQGSEA. CDR3 length: 14 residues. DNA of the CDR3: TGCAGCGTAGCGGGACTAGCGGGAGTCTACGAGCAGTACTTC. Its translation is CSVAGLAGVYEQYF.

The chain carries TRBV28 and TRBJ2-3; 8 bases align to TRBD1. This CDR3 region has 16 residues. Trimming at V came to 6 bases and at J to 0 bases, leaving 8 bases not matched to a gene. Per germline, CDR1 MDHEN and CDR2 SYDVKM. DNA for the CDR3: TGTGCCAGCAGCCCTATACAGGGGGAAAGCACAGATACGCAGTATTTT. Protein product: CASSPIQGESTDTQYF.

This clone turned up a few times. V usage is TRBV9 and J usage is TRBJ2-7; 13 bases fit TRBD2. V shed 4 bases, J shed 4 bases, and the junction held 8 bases outside the gene matches. The germline CDR1 and CDR2 sequences are SGDLS and YYNGEE. The CDR3 is 16 residues long. The DNA for the CDR3 is TGTGCCAGCAGCACAGGACTAGCGGGAGAGGGGTACGAGCAGTACTTC. This translates into CASSTGLAGEGYEQYF.

The chain links TRBV4-1 to TRBJ1-2; 7 bases match TRBD1. Trimming at V came to 5 bases and at J to 4 bases, leaving 10 bases not matched to a gene. The germline V gene has CDR1 MGHRA and CDR2 YSYEKL. CDR3 length: 15 residues. The CDR3 loop reads CASSKPLQGSYGYTF. CDR3 coding DNA: TGCGCCAGCAGCAAGCCTTTACAGGGGAGCTATGGCTACACCTTC.

Only one count was recorded for this clone. V is TRBV4-1 and J is TRBJ1-5; TRBD1 matches 10 bases. J was trimmed by 8 bases and V by 3 bases; bases with no gene match: 4. There are 14 residues in the CDR3. Germline CDR1 is MGHRA and CDR2 is YSYEKL. CDR3 residues: CASSHGQGEKPQHF. In DNA, the CDR3 is TGCGCCAGCAGCCACGGACAGGGGGAGAAGCCCCAGCATTTT.

The J gene is TRBJ2-3, the V gene TRBV10-3; a weak D match, TRBD2 (6 bases). CDR1 ENHRY and CDR2 SYGVKD come from the germline V gene. The CDR3 is made up of 14 amino acids. V shed 6 bases and J shed 2 bases, with 12 bases lying between them. CDR3 nucleotide sequence: TGTGCCATCAGCCTTGGGGACTTCACAGATACGCAGTATTTT. The encoded protein is CAISLGDFTDTQYF.

The gene calls are TRBV2 and TRBJ1-2; 8 bases map to TRBD1. V lost 7 bases and J lost 7; bases outside the gene matches: 17. Germline assignment: CDR1 SNHLY and CDR2 FYNNEI. The CDR3 extends over 16 amino acids. CDR3 sequence reads: CASTTEGTGPLGGYTF. DNA for the CDR3: TGTGCCAGCACCACGGAGGGGACAGGCCCGTTAGGTGGCTACACCTTC.

The rearrangement uses TRBV6-2 or TRBV6-3 and TRBJ1-1, with D perhaps TRBD1 (6 bases). The germline V gene has CDR1 MNHEY and CDR2 SVGEGT. Trimming removed 3 bases at V and 4 bases at J, with 24 bases between. This CDR3 spans 18 amino acids. In DNA form, the CDR3 reads TGTGCCAGCAGTTATTCCCAGGGGCGTTATTCGGGGAGCACTGAAGCTTTCTTT. The encoded protein is CASSYSQGRYSGSTEAFF.

The chain employs TRBV19 and TRBJ2-7; 10 nucleotides align to TRBD2. CDR3 length equals 18 residues. Germline CDR1 LNHDA, CDR2 SQIVND (reference sequence). Unmatched junction bases numbered 15, after V lost 3 bases and J lost 4 bases. The CDR3 region has the DNA TGTGCCAGTAGTATCCACTTACGACCGGGACTAGCGCCTTACGAGCAGTACTTC. As protein: CASSIHLRPGLAPYEQYF.

The chain links TRBV4-2 to TRBJ2-2, with TRBD1 matching over 7 bases. CDR3 length: 18 amino acids. V lost 0 bases and J lost 0; bases outside the gene matches: 7. Per germline, CDR1 LGHNA and CDR2 YNFKEQ. CDR3 sequence reads: CASSQDAPQGANTGELFF. DNA of the CDR3: TGTGCCAGCAGCCAAGATGCCCCCCAGGGGGCGAACACCGGGGAGCTGTTTTTT.

This clone was counted a few times. The chain links TRBV28 to TRBJ1-6; the D is unclear. With 7 bases removed from V and 4 bases from J, the gap between germline ends came to 14 bases. The CDR3 totals 15 residues. The V gene's germline CDR1 is MDHEN and CDR2 SYDVKM. The CDR3 loop is CASTFSGGYNSPLHF. DNA for the CDR3: TGTGCCAGCACCTTTTCCGGTGGTTATAATTCACCCCTCCACTTT.

This chain uses TRBV28 with TRBJ2-7, with 9 bases matching TRBD2. CDR1 is MDHEN and CDR2 is SYDVKM in the germline V gene. The V and J ends lost 6 bases and 3 bases, in that order; junction bases with no gene match: 12. This CDR3 is built from 16 residues. The CDR3 protein is CASSPGGGGRGYEQYF. In nucleotides, the CDR3 is TGTGCCAGCAGCCCCGGGGGGGGCGGGAGGGGCTACGAGCAGTACTTC.